This TCR beta chain was identified in a study of cytomegalovirus exposure and HLA in healthy donors. Study observations and caveats: HLA-A and HLA-B allele assignments for most subjects were reportedly predicted accurately using TCR beta sequences. The authors considered a cluster of highly shared sequence variants likely to be a sequencing artifact. Using the classifier, cytomegalovirus status was reportedly diagnosed with high specificity and sensitivity.

13 Jbeta primers and 60 Vbeta primers were used for the PCR. Sequenced by immunoSEQ multiplex PCR; TCRdb stores in-frame clones only, minus some. This sample has 150,000 to 200,000 clones; around four fifths occur once, and the top ten carry around a tenth. Comments on this clone: Its antigen is still unknown.

The sequenced sample consisted of PBMCs. The TCR sequence derives from a man aged 18 to 29 in good health and CMV-seropositive.

CDR3 in DNA: TGTGCCAGCAGCCCTAGCGGCCAAGAGACCCAGTACTTC. As protein: CASSPSGQETQYF. This rearrangement joins TRBV7-9 to TRBJ2-5; the match to TRBD2 covers 7 bases. The CDR3 has 13 residues. CDR1 is SEHNR and CDR2 is FQNEAQ in the germline V gene (reference sequence). Losses at the gene ends were 5 bases for V and 1 base for J; bases not matched to a gene: 1.